This record looks at one T cell receptor (beta chain) sequence and its context. Its target is not known. Some clones are missing from TCRdb's copy, which holds only in-frame ones; the method was immunoSEQ multiplex PCR. The sample lists some 96,000 clones, 88% occurring once. The germline V gene encodes CDR1 MNHEY and CDR2 SVGAGI. The CDR3 has 14 amino acids. V lost 5 bases, J lost 3 bases, and 12 bases lay in between. The data originate from a study of T cell responses to AZD1222 COVID-19 vaccine. Findings and caveats of the study: Researchers report vaccine-associated CD4 TCRs spanning spike, with dominance at 160-218 and 743-854.

Source: peripheral blood, taken on day 0 of AZD1222 vaccination. The TCR originated in an adult in good health. V gene TRBV6-5 combines with J gene TRBJ2-3; a weak D match, TRBD2 (7 bases). The CDR3 region is CASSRGALTDTQYF. Written as DNA, the CDR3 is TGTGCCAGCAGTCGGGGGGCCCTTACAGATACGCAGTATTTT.